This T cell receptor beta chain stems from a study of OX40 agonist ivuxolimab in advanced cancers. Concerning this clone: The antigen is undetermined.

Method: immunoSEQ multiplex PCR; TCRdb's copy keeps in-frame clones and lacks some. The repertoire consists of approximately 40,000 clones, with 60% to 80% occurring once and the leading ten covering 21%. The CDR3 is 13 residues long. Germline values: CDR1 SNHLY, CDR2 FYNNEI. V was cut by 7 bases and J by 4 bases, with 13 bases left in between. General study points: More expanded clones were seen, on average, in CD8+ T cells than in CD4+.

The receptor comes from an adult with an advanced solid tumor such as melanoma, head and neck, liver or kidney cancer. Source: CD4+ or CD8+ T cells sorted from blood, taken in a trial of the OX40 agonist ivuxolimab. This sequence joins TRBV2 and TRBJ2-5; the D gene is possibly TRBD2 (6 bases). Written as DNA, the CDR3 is TGTGCCAGCAAGTCGGTGGGAGGAGAGACCCAGTACTTC. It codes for CASKSVGGETQYF.